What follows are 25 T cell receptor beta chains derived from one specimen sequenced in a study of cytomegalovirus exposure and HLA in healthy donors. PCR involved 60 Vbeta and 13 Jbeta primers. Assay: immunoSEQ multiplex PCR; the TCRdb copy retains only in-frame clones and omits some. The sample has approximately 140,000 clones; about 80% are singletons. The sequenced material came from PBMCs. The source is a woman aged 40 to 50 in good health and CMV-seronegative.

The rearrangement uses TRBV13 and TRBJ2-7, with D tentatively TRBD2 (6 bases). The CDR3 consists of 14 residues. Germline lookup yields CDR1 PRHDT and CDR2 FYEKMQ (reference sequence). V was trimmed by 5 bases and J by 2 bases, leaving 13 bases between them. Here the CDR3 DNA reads TGTGCCAGCAGCATCGGGACTGGGGCCTACGAGCAGTACTTC. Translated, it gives CASSIGTGAYEQYF.

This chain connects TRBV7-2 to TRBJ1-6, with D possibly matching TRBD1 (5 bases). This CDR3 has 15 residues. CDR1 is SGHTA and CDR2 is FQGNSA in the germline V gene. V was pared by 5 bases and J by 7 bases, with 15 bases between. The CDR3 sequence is CASSLLGGGNSPLHF. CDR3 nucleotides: TGTGCCAGCAGCCTACTCGGGGGAGGGAATTCACCCCTCCACTTT.

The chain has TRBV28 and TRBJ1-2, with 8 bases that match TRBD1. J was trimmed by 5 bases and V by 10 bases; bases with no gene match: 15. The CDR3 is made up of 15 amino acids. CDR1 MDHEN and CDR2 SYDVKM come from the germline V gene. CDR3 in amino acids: CATVTGEIARYGYTF. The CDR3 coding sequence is TGTGCCACCGTGACAGGGGAGATTGCCCGATATGGCTACACCTTC.

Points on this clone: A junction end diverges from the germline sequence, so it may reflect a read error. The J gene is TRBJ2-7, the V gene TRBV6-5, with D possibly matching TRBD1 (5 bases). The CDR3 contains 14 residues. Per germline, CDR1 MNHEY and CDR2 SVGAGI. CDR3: CVSSYSGATYEQYF. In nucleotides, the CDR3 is TGTGTCAGCAGTTACTCTGGGGCCACATACGAGCAGTACTTC.

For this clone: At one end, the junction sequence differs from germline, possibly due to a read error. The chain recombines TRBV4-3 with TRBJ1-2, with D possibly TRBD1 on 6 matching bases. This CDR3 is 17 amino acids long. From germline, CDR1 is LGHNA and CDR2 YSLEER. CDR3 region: CASSQDSLGTSNYGYTF. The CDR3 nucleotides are TGCGCCAGCAGTCAAGATTCGCTGGGGACATCTAACTATGGCTACACCTTC.

CDR3 sequence reads: CASSSRLGTFGNTIYF. CDR3 DNA sequence: TGTGCCAGCAGCTCCCGCCTCGGGACATTTGGAAACACCATATATTTT. J is TRBJ1-3 and V is TRBV7-8, with TRBD1 as a possible D gene (6 bases). Germline values: CDR1 SGHVS, CDR2 FQNEAQ. The V end lost 4 bases, the J end lost 3 bases, and 16 bases lay between the germline ends. The CDR3 sequence is 16 residues long.

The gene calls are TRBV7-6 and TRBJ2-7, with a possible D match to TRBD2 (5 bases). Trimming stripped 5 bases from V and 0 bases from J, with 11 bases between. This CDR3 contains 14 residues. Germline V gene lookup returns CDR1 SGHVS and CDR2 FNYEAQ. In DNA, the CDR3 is TGTGCCAGCAGCCCCATTAGCGCCTCCTACGAGCAGTACTTC. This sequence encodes CASSPISASYEQYF.

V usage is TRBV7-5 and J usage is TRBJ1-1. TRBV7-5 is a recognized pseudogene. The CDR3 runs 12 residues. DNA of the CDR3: TGTGCCAGAAGCTCCCCGGGTACTGAAGCTTTCTTT. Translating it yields CARSSPGTEAFF.

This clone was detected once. CDR3 protein: CASSFDRVNTEAFF. The CDR3 DNA sequence: TGTGCCAGCAGTTTCGACAGGGTGAACACTGAAGCTTTCTTT. This chain connects TRBV28 to TRBJ1-1; 7 positions agree with TRBD1. The trim removed 3 bases at V and 0 bases at J, leaving 1 base unmatched. Germline V CDR1 and CDR2: MDHEN, SYDVKM. The CDR3 sequence is 14 residues long.

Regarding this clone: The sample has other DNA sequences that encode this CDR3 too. CDR3 in amino acids: CASSLGPGQGYGYTF. CDR3 coding DNA: TGTGCCAGCAGCTTGGGGCCCGGACAGGGCTATGGCTACACCTTC. The chain uses TRBV5-6 and TRBJ1-2; 8 bases align to TRBD1. Germline CDR1 reads SGHDT; CDR2 reads YYEEEE. The V segment lost 0 bases and the J segment 4 bases; nucleotides outside the gene matches: 5. The CDR3 totals 15 residues.

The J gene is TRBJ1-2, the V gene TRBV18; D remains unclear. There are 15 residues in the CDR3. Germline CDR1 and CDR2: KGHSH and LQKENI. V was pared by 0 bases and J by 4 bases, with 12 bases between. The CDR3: CASSPPPPGLYGYTF. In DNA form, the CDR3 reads TGTGCCAGCTCACCACCCCCGCCCGGTCTCTATGGCTACACCTTC.

The CDR3 here is CSAARGDTQYF. CDR3 in DNA: TGCAGTGCCGCCAGGGGAGATACGCAGTATTTT. The rearrangement links TRBV20-1 to TRBJ2-3; perhaps TRBD1 as D (6 bases). The CDR3 loop spans 11 amino acids. In germline, CDR1 is DFQATT, CDR2 SNEGSKA (reference sequence). V lost 6 bases and J 5 bases, leaving 9 bases between the germline ends.

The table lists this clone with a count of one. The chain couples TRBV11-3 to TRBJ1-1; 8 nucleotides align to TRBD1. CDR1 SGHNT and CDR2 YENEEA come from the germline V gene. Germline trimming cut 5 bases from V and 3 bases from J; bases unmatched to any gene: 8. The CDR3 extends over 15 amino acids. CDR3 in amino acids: CASSESGGSDTEAFF. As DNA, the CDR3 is TGTGCCAGCAGCGAATCAGGGGGCTCAGACACTGAAGCTTTCTTT.

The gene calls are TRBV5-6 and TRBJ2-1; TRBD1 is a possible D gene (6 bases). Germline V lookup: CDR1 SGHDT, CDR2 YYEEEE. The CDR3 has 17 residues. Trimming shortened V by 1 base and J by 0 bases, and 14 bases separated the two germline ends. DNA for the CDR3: TGTGCCAGCAGCTTGTGGGACAAACCATACTCCTACAATGAGCAGTTCTTC. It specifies CASSLWDKPYSYNEQFF.

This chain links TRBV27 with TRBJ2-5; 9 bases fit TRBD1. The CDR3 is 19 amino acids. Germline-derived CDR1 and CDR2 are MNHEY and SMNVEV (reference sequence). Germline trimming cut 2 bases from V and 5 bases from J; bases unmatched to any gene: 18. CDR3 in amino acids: CASSLKPLTTGGARETQYF. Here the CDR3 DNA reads TGTGCCAGCAGTTTAAAGCCCCTGACTACAGGGGGCGCGAGGGAGACCCAGTACTTC.

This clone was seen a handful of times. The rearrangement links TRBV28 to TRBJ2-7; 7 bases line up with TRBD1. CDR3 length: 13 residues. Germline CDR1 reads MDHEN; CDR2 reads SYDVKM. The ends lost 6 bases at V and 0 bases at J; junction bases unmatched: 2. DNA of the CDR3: TGTGCCAGCAGACGGGACAGCTCCTACGAGCAGTACTTC. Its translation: CASRRDSSYEQYF.

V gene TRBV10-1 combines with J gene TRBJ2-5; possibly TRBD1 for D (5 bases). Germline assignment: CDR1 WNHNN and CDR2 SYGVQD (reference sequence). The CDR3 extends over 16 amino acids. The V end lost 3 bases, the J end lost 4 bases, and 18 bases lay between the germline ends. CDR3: CASSDGRAWVGETQYF. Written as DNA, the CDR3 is TGCGCCAGCAGTGACGGCAGGGCCTGGGTTGGAGAGACCCAGTACTTC.

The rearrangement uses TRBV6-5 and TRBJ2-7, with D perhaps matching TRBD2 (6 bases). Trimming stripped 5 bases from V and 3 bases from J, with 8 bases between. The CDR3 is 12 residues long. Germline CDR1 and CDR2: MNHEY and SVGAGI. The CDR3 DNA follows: TGTGCCAGCAGTCCGGGAGACTACGAGCAGTACTTC. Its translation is CASSPGDYEQYF.

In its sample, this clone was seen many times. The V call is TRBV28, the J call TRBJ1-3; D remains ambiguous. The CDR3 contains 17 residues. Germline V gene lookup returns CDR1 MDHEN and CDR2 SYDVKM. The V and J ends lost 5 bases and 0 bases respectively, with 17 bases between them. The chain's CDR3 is CASSHLTPRSSGNTIYF. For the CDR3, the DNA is TGTGCCAGCAGTCATCTTACCCCAAGGAGCTCTGGAAACACCATATATTTT.

CDR3 in DNA: TGTGCCAGCAGGGGGACAGGCACCTATGGCTACACCTTC. Protein sequence: CASRGTGTYGYTF. The rearrangement links TRBV2 to TRBJ1-2, with TRBD1 matching 8 bases. J was trimmed by 4 bases and V by 6 bases; bases with no gene match: 4. Germline V lookup: CDR1 SNHLY, CDR2 FYNNEI. The CDR3 has 13 residues.

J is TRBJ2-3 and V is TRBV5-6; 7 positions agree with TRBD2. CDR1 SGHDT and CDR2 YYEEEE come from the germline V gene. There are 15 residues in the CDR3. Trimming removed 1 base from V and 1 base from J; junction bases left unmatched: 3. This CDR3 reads CASSLSLAGTDTQYF. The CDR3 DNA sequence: TGTGCCAGCAGCTTGTCCCTAGCGGGCACAGATACGCAGTATTTT.

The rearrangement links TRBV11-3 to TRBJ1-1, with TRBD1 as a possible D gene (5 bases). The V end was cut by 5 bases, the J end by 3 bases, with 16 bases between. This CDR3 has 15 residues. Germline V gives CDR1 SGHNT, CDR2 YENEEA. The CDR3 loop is CASSLNGHGDTEAFF. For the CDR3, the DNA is TGTGCCAGCAGCCTAAACGGACATGGGGACACTGAAGCTTTCTTT.

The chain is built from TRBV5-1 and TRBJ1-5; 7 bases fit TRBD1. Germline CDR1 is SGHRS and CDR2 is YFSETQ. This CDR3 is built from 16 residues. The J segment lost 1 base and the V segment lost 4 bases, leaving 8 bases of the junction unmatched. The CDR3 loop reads CASSTGTDTSNQPQHF. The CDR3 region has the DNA TGCGCCAGCAGCACTGGGACAGACACAAGCAATCAGCCCCAGCATTTT.

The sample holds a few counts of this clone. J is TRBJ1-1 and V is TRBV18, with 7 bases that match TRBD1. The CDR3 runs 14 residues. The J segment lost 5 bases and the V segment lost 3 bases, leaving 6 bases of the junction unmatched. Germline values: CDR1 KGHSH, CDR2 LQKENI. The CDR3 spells CASSPTGTWTEAFF. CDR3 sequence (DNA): TGTGCCAGCTCACCGACAGGGACGTGGACTGAAGCTTTCTTT.

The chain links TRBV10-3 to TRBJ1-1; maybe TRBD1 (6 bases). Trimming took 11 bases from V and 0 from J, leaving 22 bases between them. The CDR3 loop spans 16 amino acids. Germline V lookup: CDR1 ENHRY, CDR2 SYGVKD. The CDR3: CAPQGQGNFMNTEAFF. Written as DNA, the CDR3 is TGTGCCCCCCAGGGGCAGGGCAATTTCATGAACACTGAAGCTTTCTTT.